One sample yielded the 6 T cell receptor beta chains listed below, sequenced in a study of cytomegalovirus exposure and HLA in healthy donors. PCR employed 60 Vbeta and 13 Jbeta primers. Some clones are missing from TCRdb's copy, which holds only in-frame ones; the method was immunoSEQ multiplex PCR. The sample totals about 55,000 clones; its top ten clones hold around 9%. Sequences were obtained from PBMCs. The receptors stem from a man aged 50 or older in good health and CMV-seropositive.

The chain combines TRBV6-5 with TRBJ2-1; 9 bases agree with TRBD1. The CDR3 contains 15 residues. V lost 4 bases to trimming and J lost 5 bases; unmatched junction nucleotides: 6. CDR1 and CDR2 (germline): MNHEY, SVGAGI. CDR3 loop: CASSWEQGADNEQFF. CDR3 nucleotide sequence: TGTGCCAGCAGTTGGGAACAGGGGGCCGACAATGAGCAGTTCTTC.

The chain links TRBV7-9 to TRBJ2-4, with 10 bases fitting TRBD2. Germline trimming cut 5 bases from V and 9 bases from J; bases unmatched to any gene: 13. The CDR3 sequence is 16 residues long. Germline CDR1 SEHNR, CDR2 FQNEAQ (reference sequence). This chain's CDR3 is CASSPAGRLAGPIQYF. The CDR3 region has the DNA TGTGCCAGCAGCCCCGCGGGCCGACTAGCGGGCCCCATTCAGTACTTC.

The chain is built from TRBV4-1 and TRBJ1-1, with D unresolved. The germline V and J ends were trimmed by 0 bases and 1 base, with 9 bases remaining between them. The length of the CDR3 is 15 residues. Looked up from germline, CDR1 is MGHRA and CDR2 is YSYEKL. This CDR3 is CASSQEWRENTEAFF. The CDR3, as DNA: TGCGCCAGCAGCCAAGAATGGAGAGAGAACACTGAAGCTTTCTTT.

This chain connects TRBV28 to TRBJ1-1, with D possibly being TRBD1 (5 bases). CDR1 and CDR2 from the germline V gene are MDHEN and SYDVKM. V was shortened by 7 bases and J by 8 bases, with 11 bases between the two germline ends. The CDR3 totals 11 residues. The CDR3 DNA reads TGTGCCAGCACAAATCGACAGGAAGCTTTCTTT. This translates into CASTNRQEAFF.

The chain uses TRBV5-4 and TRBJ1-2; D is ambiguous. Germline assignment: CDR1 SGHNT and CDR2 YYREEE (reference sequence). With 0 bases removed from V and 7 bases from J, the gap between germline ends came to 10 bases. This CDR3 is built from 13 residues. CDR3 amino acids: CASSLGGLAGYTF. CDR3 in DNA: TGTGCCAGCAGCTTGGGCGGGTTAGCTGGCTACACCTTC.

V gene TRBV19 combines with J gene TRBJ1-1; D uncertain. The germline V gene has CDR1 LNHDA and CDR2 SQIVND (reference sequence). CDR3 length: 13 residues. V lost 1 base to trimming and J lost 10 bases, with 13 bases between them. The CDR3 sequence: CASSIGEGLSAFF. CDR3 DNA: TGTGCCAGTAGTATAGGCGAGGGTTTATCAGCTTTCTTT.